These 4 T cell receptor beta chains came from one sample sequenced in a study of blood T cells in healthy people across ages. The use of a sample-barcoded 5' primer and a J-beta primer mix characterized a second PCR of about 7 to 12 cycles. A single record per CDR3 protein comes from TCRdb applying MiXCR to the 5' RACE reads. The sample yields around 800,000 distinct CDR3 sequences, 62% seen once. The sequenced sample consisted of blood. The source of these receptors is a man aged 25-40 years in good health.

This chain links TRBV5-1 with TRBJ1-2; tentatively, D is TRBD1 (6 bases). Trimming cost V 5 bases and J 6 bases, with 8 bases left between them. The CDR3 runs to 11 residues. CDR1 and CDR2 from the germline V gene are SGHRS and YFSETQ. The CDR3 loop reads CASRGGNGYTF. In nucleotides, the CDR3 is TGCGCCAGCAGAGGGGGGAATGGCTACACCTTC.

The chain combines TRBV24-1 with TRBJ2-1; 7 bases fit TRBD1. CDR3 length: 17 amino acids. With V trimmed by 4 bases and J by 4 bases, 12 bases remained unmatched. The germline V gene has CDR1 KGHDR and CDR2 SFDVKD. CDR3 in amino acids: CATSDGQQGIGYNEQFF. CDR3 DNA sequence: TGTGCCACCAGTGACGGCCAACAGGGGATCGGGTACAATGAGCAGTTCTTC.

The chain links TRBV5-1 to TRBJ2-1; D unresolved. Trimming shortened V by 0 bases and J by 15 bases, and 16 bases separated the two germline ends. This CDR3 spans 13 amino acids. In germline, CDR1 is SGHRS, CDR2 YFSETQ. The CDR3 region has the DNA TGCGCCAGCAGCTTGGGGCCGAATCCTCCTCGGTTCTTC. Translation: CASSLGPNPPRFF.

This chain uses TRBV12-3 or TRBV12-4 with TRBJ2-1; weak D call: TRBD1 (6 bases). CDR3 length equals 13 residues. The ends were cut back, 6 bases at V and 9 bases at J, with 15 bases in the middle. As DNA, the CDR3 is TGTGCCAGCAGCCGATCACAGGGCGGTGAGCAGTTCTTC. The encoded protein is CASSRSQGGEQFF.